Presented here are 16 T cell receptor beta chains from one specimen sequenced in a study of T cells after yellow fever vaccination. TCRdb re-called the 5' RACE reads through MiXCR, storing one row per CDR3 protein. The table lists 500,000 to 650,000 distinct CDR3 sequences, 13% of them singletons, with around an eighth in the top ten. Here the sequenced sample was PBMCs, taken on the day of the yellow fever booster vaccination. Every receptor here comes from a man aged 25 to 40 who received the YFV17D yellow fever vaccine.

The chain couples TRBV5-1 to TRBJ2-6; tentatively, D is TRBD2 (6 bases). The CDR3 extends over 18 amino acids. V was trimmed by 0 bases and J by 0 bases, leaving 13 bases between them. Per germline, CDR1 SGHRS and CDR2 YFSETQ. CDR3 coding DNA: TGCGCCAGCAGCTTGGCCCGTTTGGGGGGCTCTGGGGCCAACGTCCTGACTTTC. Protein: CASSLARLGGSGANVLTF. The full variable domain, with the rest looked up from reference TRBV5-1 and TRBJ2-6, is KAGVTQTPRYLIKTRGQQVTLSCSPISGHRSVSWYQQTPGQGLQFLFEYFSETQRNKGNFPGRFSGRQFSNSRSEMNVSTLELGDSALYLCASSLARLGGSGANVLTFGAGSRLTVL.

The chain is built from TRBV20-1 and TRBJ2-1; tentative D call: TRBD2 (5 bases). This CDR3 is 14 amino acids long. Trimming cost V 5 bases and J 0 bases, with 11 bases left between them. Germline V CDR1 and CDR2: DFQATT, SNEGSKA (reference sequence). CDR3 loop: CSARLISSYNEQFF. CDR3 nucleotides: TGCAGTGCTCGACTAATAAGCTCCTACAATGAGCAGTTCTTC.

This clonotype was observed many times. This chain uses TRBV12-3 or TRBV12-4 with TRBJ2-7, with 7 bases lining up with TRBD1. There are 13 residues in the CDR3. V trimming: 4 bases; J trimming: 2 bases; junction bases outside the gene matches: 2. CDR3 amino acids: CASSSGTAYEQYF. As DNA, the CDR3 is TGTGCCAGCAGTTCGGGGACAGCCTACGAGCAGTACTTC.

In this sample, this clonotype turned up a few times. CDR3 coding DNA: TGCGCCAGCAGTGAGTCGGCAGGGGGAAATCAGCCCCAGCATTTT. Translated: CASSESAGGNQPQHF. V gene TRBV10-2 combines with J gene TRBJ1-5, with 7 bases lining up with TRBD1. With 0 bases clipped from V and 4 bases from J, the junction kept 3 bases outside the gene matches. Looked up from germline, CDR1 is WSHSY and CDR2 is SAAADI. This CDR3 has 15 amino acids.

This clonotype showed up just a few times. V gene TRBV11-1 combines with J gene TRBJ2-2; D might be TRBD1 or TRBD2, each matching 5 bases. Per germline, CDR1 SGHAT and CDR2 FQDESV (reference sequence). This CDR3 is built from 16 residues. The ends were cut back, 5 bases at V and 0 bases at J, with 13 bases in the middle. In DNA, the CDR3 is TGTGCCAGCAGCCGTAGGGGAGCGGCGAACACCGGGGAGCTGTTTTTT. The encoded protein is CASSRRGAANTGELFF.

This clonotype was picked up a small number of times. The rearrangement links TRBV30 to TRBJ2-1; 9 nucleotides align to TRBD2. Germline CDR1 and CDR2: GTSNPN and SVGIG (reference sequence). The V gene end was trimmed by 4 bases and the J gene end by 1 base; junction bases not matched to a gene: 5. The CDR3 covers 15 residues. The CDR3 here is CAWMGLAGSYNEQFF. The CDR3, as DNA: TGTGCCTGGATGGGACTAGCTGGTTCCTACAATGAGCAGTTCTTC.

In this sample, this clonotype turned up a few times. The chain recombines TRBV20-1 with TRBJ1-5; TRBD1 might be the D (5 bases). Germline CDR1 DFQATT, CDR2 SNEGSKA (reference sequence). CDR3 length equals 13 residues. V lost 3 bases and J lost 0, with 6 bases in between. CDR3 sequence: CSARGLSNQPQHF. The CDR3 DNA sequence: TGCAGTGCTAGGGGGCTTAGCAATCAGCCCCAGCATTTT.

This clonotype was observed a handful of times. This sequence joins TRBV12-3 or TRBV12-4 and TRBJ1-5; 10 nucleotides agree with TRBD1. The CDR3 extends over 15 amino acids. V trimming: 4 bases; J trimming: 2 bases; junction bases outside the gene matches: 2. This CDR3 reads CASSWGQGRNQPQHF. The CDR3 DNA reads as TGTGCCAGCAGTTGGGGACAGGGGCGCAATCAGCCCCAGCATTTT.

J is TRBJ2-7 and V is TRBV3-1; D is undetermined. The CDR3 consists of 14 residues. The germline V gene has CDR1 LGHDT and CDR2 YNNKEL (reference sequence). Trimming took 1 base from V and 5 from J, leaving 12 bases between them. As DNA, the CDR3 is TGTGCCAGCAGCCAAGTCGAGGTAACCCACGAGCAGTACTTC. It codes for CASSQVEVTHEQYF.

The rearrangement links TRBV11-2 to TRBJ2-7; D possibly corresponds to TRBD2 (7 bases). Germline V lookup: CDR1 SGHAT, CDR2 FQNNGV. Trimming left V 0 bases short and J 7 bases short, with 13 bases between. The CDR3 consists of 14 residues. This CDR3 is CASSLEGRGGEQYF. CDR3 bases: TGTGCCAGCAGCTTAGAGGGCAGGGGAGGGGAGCAGTACTTC. Looking up the rest from reference TRBV11-2 and TRBJ2-7 gives the full variable domain: EAGVAQSPRYKIIEKRQSVAFWCNPISGHATLYWYQQILGQGPKLLIQFQNNGVVDDSQLPKDRFSAERLKGVDSTLKIQPAKLEDSAVYLCASSLEGRGGEQYFGPGTRLTVT.

The gene calls are TRBV4-3 and TRBJ2-7; D is possibly TRBD1 (6 bases). Trimming shortened V by 3 bases and J by 1 base, and 16 bases separated the two germline ends. The CDR3 is 16 residues long. The germline gives CDR1 LGHNA, CDR2 YSLEER. As DNA, the CDR3 is TGCGCCAGCAGCCAGGGGGTAGGGGGAGAGTCCTACGAGCAGTACTTC. This encodes CASSQGVGGESYEQYF.

This clonotype was picked up a small number of times. The gene calls are TRBV10-3 and TRBJ2-5; TRBD1 aligns across 7 bases. Germline V gene lookup returns CDR1 ENHRY and CDR2 SYGVKD. CDR3 length equals 13 residues. Trimming cost V 6 bases and J 2 bases; bases outside gene matches: 3. The CDR3 spells CAISSDRQETQYF. The CDR3 nucleotides read TGTGCCATCAGCTCGGACAGGCAAGAGACCCAGTACTTC.

The J gene is TRBJ1-1, the V gene TRBV7-6; 8 bases align to TRBD1. CDR3 length: 14 residues. Germline assignment: CDR1 SGHVS and CDR2 FNYEAQ. J gave up 4 bases and V 5 bases, and 6 bases lay outside the gene matches. The CDR3: CASSAQTGGTEAFF. The CDR3, as DNA: TGTGCCAGCAGCGCACAAACAGGGGGCACTGAAGCTTTCTTT.

This clonotype was counted between two and nine times. The chain employs TRBV4-2 and TRBJ1-1; the D gene is possibly TRBD1 (5 bases). The germline V and J ends were trimmed by 0 bases and 6 bases, with 14 bases remaining between them. The germline V gene has CDR1 LGHNA and CDR2 YNFKEQ. The CDR3 is made up of 15 amino acids. The CDR3 nucleotides read TGTGCCAGCAGCCAAGAGGCGCGGACACGCGCTGAAGCTTTCTTT. Protein product: CASSQEARTRAEAFF.

The chain uses TRBV28 and TRBJ2-7; the D gene is possibly TRBD2 (7 bases). V shed 1 base and J shed 4 bases, with 17 bases lying between them. The CDR3 loop spans 16 amino acids. Germline CDR1 MDHEN, CDR2 SYDVKM. CDR3 amino acids: CASSLSAGGRGYEQYF. The CDR3 DNA reads TGTGCCAGCAGTTTATCAGCCGGGGGGCGCGGATACGAGCAGTACTTC.

This clonotype was recorded a few times. The chain combines TRBV11-2 with TRBJ2-2; 14 bases are shared with TRBD2. The V and J ends lost 4 bases and 3 bases, in that order; junction bases with no gene match: 10. Germline V gives CDR1 SGHAT, CDR2 FQNNGV. This CDR3 region has 19 residues. CDR3 nucleotides: TGTGCCAGCAGCTCAAAAGGGACTAGCGGGAGTACTGACACCGGGGAGCTGTTTTTT. Residues: CASSSKGTSGSTDTGELFF.